Following are 10 T cell receptor beta chains from one sample sequenced in a study of shared T cell receptors in the human thymus. Clones were sequenced by immunoSEQ multiplex PCR, and TCRdb holds only the in-frame ones, with some missing. The sample carries about 660,000 clones, more than 70% recorded once. These data also formed part of another study, on human thymus T cells.

The sequenced material came from thymocytes. The receptor source for this set is a boy under three years old with a congenital heart defect.

The chain is built from TRBV28 and TRBJ2-7; 10 nucleotides line up with TRBD1. CDR3 length equals 17 residues. Losses at the gene ends were 3 bases for V and 3 bases for J; bases not matched to a gene: 11. Germline V gene data show CDR1 as MDHEN and CDR2 as SYDVKM. CDR3 sequence (DNA): TGTGCCAGCAGTTTCGACAGGGGGCCCGGACTAGTCTACGAGCAGTACTTC. It codes for CASSFDRGPGLVYEQYF.

The J gene is TRBJ2-3, the V gene TRBV7-2; 9 positions match TRBD2. Trimming took 0 bases from V and 5 from J; bases not matched to a gene: 6. Germline CDR1 reads SGHTA; CDR2 reads FQGNSA. The CDR3 is 16 residues long. The CDR3 loop is CASSLAPGLAKDTQYF. CDR3 sequence (DNA): TGTGCCAGCAGCTTAGCACCGGGACTAGCAAAAGATACGCAGTATTTT.

The CDR3 sequence is CASRSGTLAFF. The DNA of the CDR3 is TGTGCCAGCAGATCAGGGACACTAGCTTTCTTT. The chain is built from TRBV28 and TRBJ1-1, with a tentative D call TRBD1 (6 bases). The germline V and J ends were trimmed by 6 bases and 10 bases, with 12 bases remaining between them. The CDR3 sequence is 11 residues long. Germline loops: CDR1 MDHEN, CDR2 SYDVKM.

The gene calls are TRBV25-1 and TRBJ2-3, with 9 positions matching TRBD1. This CDR3 comprises 16 residues. V shed 6 bases and J 2 bases; nucleotides not matched to a gene: 9. Germline CDR1 is MGHDK and CDR2 is SYGVNS. The CDR3 nucleotides are TGTGCCAGCAGATCGGACAGGGGTCGACACACAGATACGCAGTATTTT. It encodes CASRSDRGRHTDTQYF. Supplemented by reference TRBV25-1 and TRBJ2-3, the full variable domain reads EADIYQTPRYLVIGTGKKITLECSQTMGHDKMYWYQQDPGMELHLIHYSYGVNSTEKGDLSSESTVSRIRTEHFPLTLESARPSHTSQYLCASRSDRGRHTDTQYFGPGTRLTVL.

The rearrangement links TRBV5-4 to TRBJ2-7, with D possibly TRBD2 on 5 matching bases. Germline CDR1 SGHNT, CDR2 YYREEE (reference sequence). There are 15 residues in the CDR3. The V end was cut by 4 bases, the J end by 1 base, with 15 bases between. Here the CDR3 reads CASSLAGEQSYEQYF. The DNA for the CDR3 is TGTGCCAGCAGCCTGGCCGGGGAGCAATCCTACGAGCAGTACTTC.

This rearrangement joins TRBV4-1 to TRBJ2-7; D uncertain. The ends were cut back, 4 bases at V and 3 bases at J, with 19 bases in the middle. Per germline, CDR1 MGHRA and CDR2 YSYEKL. The CDR3 sequence is 16 residues long. CDR3 DNA: TGCGCCAGCAGCCCATATGTGCAGTTATGCCGCTACGAGCAGTACTTC. Translation gives CASSPYVQLCRYEQYF.

The chain is built from TRBV14 and TRBJ2-1; TRBD2 aligns across 8 bases. CDR1 and CDR2 from the germline V gene are SGHDN and FVKESK. The V gene end was trimmed by 4 bases and the J gene end by 7 bases; junction bases not matched to a gene: 24. This CDR3 spans 20 amino acids. This chain's CDR3 is CASSPRLKGTQRERSNEQFF. In nucleotides, the CDR3 is TGTGCCAGCAGCCCCAGACTCAAAGGAACCCAGCGGGAGAGGAGTAATGAGCAGTTCTTC.

The V call is TRBV27, the J call TRBJ1-2, with D unresolved. The CDR3 runs 14 residues. Trimming removed 3 bases from V and 7 bases from J, with 15 bases in between. Germline CDR1 reads MNHEY; CDR2 reads SMNVEV (reference sequence). In DNA form, the CDR3 reads TGTGCCAGCAGTTTTACCCCAGGATTAAGTGGCTACACCTTC. Its protein product is CASSFTPGLSGYTF.

The chain combines TRBV28 with TRBJ2-3; D might be TRBD1 (5 bases). Trimming took off 6 bases at V and 1 base at J, with 14 bases between the two ends. Per germline, CDR1 MDHEN and CDR2 SYDVKM. This CDR3 region has 15 residues. The CDR3 sequence: CASSPRDPRTDTQYF. For the CDR3, the DNA is TGTGCCAGCAGCCCCAGGGATCCCCGCACAGATACGCAGTATTTT. The variable domain in full, with the rest retrieved from reference TRBV28 and TRBJ2-3, is DVKVTQSSRYLVKRTGEKVFLECVQDMDHENMFWYRQDPGLGLRLIYFSYDVKMKEKGDIPEGYSVSREKKERFSLILESASTNQTSMYLCASSPRDPRTDTQYFGPGTRLTVL.

V and J are TRBV4-1 and TRBJ1-1; weak D call: TRBD1 (5 bases). V shed 2 bases and J shed 8 bases, with 9 bases lying between them. Germline values: CDR1 MGHRA, CDR2 YSYEKL. CDR3 length: 12 residues. The CDR3 loop is CASSQPRQEAFF. The DNA for the CDR3 is TGCGCCAGCAGCCAACCCCGACAGGAAGCTTTCTTT.